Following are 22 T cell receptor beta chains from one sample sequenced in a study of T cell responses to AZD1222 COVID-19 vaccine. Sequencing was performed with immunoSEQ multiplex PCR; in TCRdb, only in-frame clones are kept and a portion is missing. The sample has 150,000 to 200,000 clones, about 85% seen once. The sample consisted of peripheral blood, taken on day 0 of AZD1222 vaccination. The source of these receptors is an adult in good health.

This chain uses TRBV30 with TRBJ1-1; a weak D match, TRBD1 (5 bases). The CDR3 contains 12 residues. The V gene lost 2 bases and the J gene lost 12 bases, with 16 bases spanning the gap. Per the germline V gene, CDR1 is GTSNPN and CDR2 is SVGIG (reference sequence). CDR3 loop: CAWSWPGGATFF. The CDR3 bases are TGTGCCTGGAGTTGGCCAGGAGGGGCCACTTTCTTT.

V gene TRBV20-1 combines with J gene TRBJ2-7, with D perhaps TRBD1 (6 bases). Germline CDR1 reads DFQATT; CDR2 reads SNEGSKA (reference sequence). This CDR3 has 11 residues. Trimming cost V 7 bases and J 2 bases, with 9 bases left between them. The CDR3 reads CSGTATYEQYF. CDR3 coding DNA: TGCAGTGGGACAGCCACCTACGAGCAGTACTTC.

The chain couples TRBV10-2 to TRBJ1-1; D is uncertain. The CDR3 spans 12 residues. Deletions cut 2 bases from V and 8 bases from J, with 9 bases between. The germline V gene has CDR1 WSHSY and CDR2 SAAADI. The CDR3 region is CASSEVGREAFF. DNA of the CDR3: TGCGCCAGCAGTGAGGTAGGAAGAGAAGCTTTCTTT.

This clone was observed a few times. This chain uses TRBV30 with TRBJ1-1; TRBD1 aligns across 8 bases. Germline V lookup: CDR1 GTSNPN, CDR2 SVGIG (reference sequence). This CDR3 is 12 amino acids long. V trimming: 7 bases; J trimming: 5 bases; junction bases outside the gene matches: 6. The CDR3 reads CAFRTGRTEAFF. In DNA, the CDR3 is TGTGCCTTCCGGACAGGGAGGACTGAAGCTTTCTTT.

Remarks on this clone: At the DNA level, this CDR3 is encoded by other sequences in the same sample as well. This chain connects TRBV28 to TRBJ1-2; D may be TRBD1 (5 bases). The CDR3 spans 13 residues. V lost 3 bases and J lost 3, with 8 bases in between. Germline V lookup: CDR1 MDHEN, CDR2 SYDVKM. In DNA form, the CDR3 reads TGTGCCAGCAGTTTCCTCAGGGACTATGGCTACACCTTC. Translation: CASSFLRDYGYTF.

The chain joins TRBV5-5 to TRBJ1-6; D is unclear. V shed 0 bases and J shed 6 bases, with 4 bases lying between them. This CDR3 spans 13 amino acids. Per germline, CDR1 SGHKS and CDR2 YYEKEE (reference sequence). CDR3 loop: CASSLGGNSPLHF. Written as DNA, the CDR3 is TGTGCCAGCAGCTTGGGAGGTAATTCACCCCTCCACTTT.

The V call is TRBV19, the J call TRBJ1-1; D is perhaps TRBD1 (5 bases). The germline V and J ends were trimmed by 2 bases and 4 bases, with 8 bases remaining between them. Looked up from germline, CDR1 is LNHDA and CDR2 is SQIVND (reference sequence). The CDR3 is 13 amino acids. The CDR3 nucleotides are TGTGCCAGTAGTATAAATGGGGGCACTGAAGCTTTCTTT. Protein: CASSINGGTEAFF.

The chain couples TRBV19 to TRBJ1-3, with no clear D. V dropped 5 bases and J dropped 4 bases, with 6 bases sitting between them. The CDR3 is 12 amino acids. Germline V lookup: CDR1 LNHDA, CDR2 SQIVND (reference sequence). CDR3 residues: CASSLQGNTIYF. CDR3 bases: TGTGCCAGTAGTCTTCAGGGAAACACCATATATTTT. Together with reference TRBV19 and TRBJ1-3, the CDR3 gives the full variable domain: DGGITQSPKYLFRKEGQNVTLSCEQNLNHDAMYWYRQDPGQGLRLIYYSQIVNDFQKGDIAEGYSVSREKKESFPLTVTSAQKNPTAFYLCASSLQGNTIYFGEGSWLTVV.

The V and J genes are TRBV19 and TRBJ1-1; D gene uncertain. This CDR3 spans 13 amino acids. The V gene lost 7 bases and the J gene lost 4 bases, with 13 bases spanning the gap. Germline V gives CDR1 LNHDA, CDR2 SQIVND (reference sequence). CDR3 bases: TGTGCCAGTAAGCGGGAGGGAGGCACTGAAGCTTTCTTT. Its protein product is CASKREGGTEAFF.

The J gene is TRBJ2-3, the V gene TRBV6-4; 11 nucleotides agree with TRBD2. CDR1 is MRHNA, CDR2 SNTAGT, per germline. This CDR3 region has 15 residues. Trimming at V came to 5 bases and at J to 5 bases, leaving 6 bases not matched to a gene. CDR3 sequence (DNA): TGTGCCAGCAGTTTGGCTGGACTAGCGGGAGATACGCAGTATTTT. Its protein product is CASSLAGLAGDTQYF.

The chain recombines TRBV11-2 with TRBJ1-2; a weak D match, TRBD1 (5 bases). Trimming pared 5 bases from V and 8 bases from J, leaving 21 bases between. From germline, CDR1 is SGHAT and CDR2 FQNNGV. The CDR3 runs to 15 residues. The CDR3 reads CASSLRGSRAGGYTF. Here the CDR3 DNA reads TGTGCCAGCAGCCTGAGAGGAAGCAGGGCGGGGGGCTACACCTTC.

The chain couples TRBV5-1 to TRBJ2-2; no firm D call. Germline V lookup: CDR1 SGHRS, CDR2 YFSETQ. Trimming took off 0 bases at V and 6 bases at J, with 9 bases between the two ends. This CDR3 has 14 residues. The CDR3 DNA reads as TGCGCCAGCAGCTTGGAGGGCAGCCCCGGGGAGCTGTTTTTT. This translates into CASSLEGSPGELFF.

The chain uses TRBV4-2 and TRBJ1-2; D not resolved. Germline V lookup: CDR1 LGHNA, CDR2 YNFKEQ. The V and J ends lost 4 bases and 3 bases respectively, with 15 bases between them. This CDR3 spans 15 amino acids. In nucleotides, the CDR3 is TGTGCCAGCAGCCCCACCTCACCGAGGTACTATGGCTACACCTTC. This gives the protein CASSPTSPRYYGYTF.

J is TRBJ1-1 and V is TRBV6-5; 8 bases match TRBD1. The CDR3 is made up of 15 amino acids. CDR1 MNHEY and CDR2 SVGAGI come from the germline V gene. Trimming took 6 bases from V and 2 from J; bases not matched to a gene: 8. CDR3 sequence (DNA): TGTGCCAGCAGCCCCGTAGGACAGGGAAACACTGAAGCTTTCTTT. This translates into CASSPVGQGNTEAFF.

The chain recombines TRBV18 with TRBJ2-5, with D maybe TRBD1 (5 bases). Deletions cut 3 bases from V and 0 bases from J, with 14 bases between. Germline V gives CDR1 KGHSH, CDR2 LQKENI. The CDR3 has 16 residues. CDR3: CASSPPDSLYQETQYF. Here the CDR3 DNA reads TGTGCCAGCTCACCTCCCGACAGTCTGTACCAAGAGACCCAGTACTTC.

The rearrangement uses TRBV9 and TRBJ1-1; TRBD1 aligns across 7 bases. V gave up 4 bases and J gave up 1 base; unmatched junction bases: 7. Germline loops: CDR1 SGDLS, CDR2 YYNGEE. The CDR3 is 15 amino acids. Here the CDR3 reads CASSHTGQPNTEAFF. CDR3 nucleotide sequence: TGTGCCAGCAGCCATACGGGACAGCCGAACACTGAAGCTTTCTTT.

The CDR3 spells CASSPLAGPVAETQYF. The CDR3 DNA sequence: TGTGCCAGCAGTCCTCTAGCGGGCCCCGTGGCAGAGACCCAGTACTTC. The chain is built from TRBV27 and TRBJ2-5; 8 bases agree with TRBD2. From germline, CDR1 is MNHEY and CDR2 SMNVEV (reference sequence). The length of the CDR3 is 16 residues. V lost 5 bases to trimming and J lost 4 bases; unmatched junction nucleotides: 12.

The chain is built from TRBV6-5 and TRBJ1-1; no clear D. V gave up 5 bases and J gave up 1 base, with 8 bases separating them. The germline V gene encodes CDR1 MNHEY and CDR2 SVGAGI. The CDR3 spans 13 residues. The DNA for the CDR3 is TGTGCCAGCAGTCAGACTCAGAACACTGAAGCTTTCTTT. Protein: CASSQTQNTEAFF.

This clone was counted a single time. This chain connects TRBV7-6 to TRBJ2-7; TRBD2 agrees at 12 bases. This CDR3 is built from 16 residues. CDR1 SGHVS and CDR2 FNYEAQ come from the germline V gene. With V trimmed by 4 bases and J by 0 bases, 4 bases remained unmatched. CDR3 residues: CASSSETSGSSYEQYF. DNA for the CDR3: TGTGCCAGCAGCTCGGAGACTAGCGGGAGCTCCTACGAGCAGTACTTC.

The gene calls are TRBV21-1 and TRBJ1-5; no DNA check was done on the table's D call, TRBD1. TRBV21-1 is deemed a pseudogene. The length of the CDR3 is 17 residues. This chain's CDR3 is CASSISPDRGPRQPQHF. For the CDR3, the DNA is TGTGCCAGCAGCATATCCCCCGACAGGGGGCCACGACAGCCCCAGCATTTT.

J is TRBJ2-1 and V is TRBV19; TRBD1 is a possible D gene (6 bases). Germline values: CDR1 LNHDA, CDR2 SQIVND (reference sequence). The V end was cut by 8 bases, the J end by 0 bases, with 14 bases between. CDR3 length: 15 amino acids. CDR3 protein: CASGVEQGSYNEQFF. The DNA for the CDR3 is TGTGCCAGTGGTGTCGAACAGGGCTCCTACAATGAGCAGTTCTTC. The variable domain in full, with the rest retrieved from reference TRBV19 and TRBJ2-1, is DGGITQSPKYLFRKEGQNVTLSCEQNLNHDAMYWYRQDPGQGLRLIYYSQIVNDFQKGDIAEGYSVSREKKESFPLTVTSAQKNPTAFYLCASGVEQGSYNEQFFGPGTRLTVL.

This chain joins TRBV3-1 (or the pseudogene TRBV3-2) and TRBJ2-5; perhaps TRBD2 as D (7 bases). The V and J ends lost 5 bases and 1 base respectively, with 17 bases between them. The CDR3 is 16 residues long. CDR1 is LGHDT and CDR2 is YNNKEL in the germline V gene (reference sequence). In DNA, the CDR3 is TGTGCCAGCAGCGGGGGGGCCCTAGCGCGCCAAGAGACCCAGTACTTC. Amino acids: CASSGGALARQETQYF.